This TCR beta chain was documented in a study of CD8 T cell repertoires and HIV-1 epitope variants (dated by TCRdb to 2019 to 2021). For the wider study: Twenty-five peptides representing autologous and known Gag and Nef epitope variants were each used to stimulate T cells in separate culture wells. The control conditions were a CMV, EBV and flu peptide pool, the Ebola AY9 epitope as a negative control, and a well with no peptide. Three Gag epitope families and Nef HW9 and YT9 were included among the tested epitopes. Using the EasySep Human T Cell Enrichment Kit, T cells were enriched and then co-cultured with an equal number of autologous T cell-negative cells acting as antigen-presenting cells. Cultures were maintained for about ten days in IMDM with gentamicin, and half-media changes adding IL-2, IL-7 and IL-15 were performed on days 3 and 7. A 1M T cell aliquot was kept as an uncultured baseline condition, separate from the 83 T cell cultures. A total of approximately 77 T cell cultures were run, with each culture condition performed in triplicate except for one peptide, which was performed in duplicate.

Sequencing of TCR beta CDR3 regions was performed at survey depth on the immunoSEQ platform. The QIAamp DNA micro kit was used to extract genomic DNA from every cultured and uncultured CD8+ T cell population. For the original study's pipeline: Any sample with under 5,000 productive reads was excluded, and this exclusion removed about 7% of the roughly 80 cultures stimulated with HIV peptides. A MANAFEST web app trimmed sequences to CDR3 and removed nonproductive sequences, CDR3s under 5 amino acids, and those not starting C or ending F/W. For a clonotype to count as antigen-specific, the clonotype had to expand relative to the no-peptide control in at least 2 of 3 replicates at FDR 0.01, and only within one epitope family. A specific clonotype also had to show a frequency at least fivefold higher than in wells stimulated with peptides from other epitope families. The immuneACCESS repertoire file appears here via TCRdb, limited to in-frame rearrangements. These files lack a portion of the clones; in checked studies, under half of the deficit traces to unresolved V genes, and the cause of the others is not known. That table furnishes V, J and clone size, whereas the DNA furnished D and trimming. This sample holds about 95,000 clones; roughly 77% were observed only once. The ten largest account for under 30% of the sample.

A remark on this clone: It lacks a known antigen. Per-base qualities were not stored, and no clone one base away is much larger.

Findings and caveats that apply to the study as a whole: The assay could identify only TCR beta chains and pointed to proliferation in response to antigen, not to T cell function or cytokine profile. The study identified eight to ten antigen-specific TCR beta clonotypes, more than five of which appeared to be cross-reactive for autologous or known escape epitope variants. Five clonotypes recognized the Nef KF9 family and one clonotype recognized the HW9 family, while no responses were seen to the TAALDMSHF plasma variant.

The EasySep Human CD8+ T Cell Enrichment Kit was used on day 10 to isolate CD8+ T cells from every culture. Per the germline V gene (reference sequence), SEHNR is the CDR1 and FQNEAQ is the CDR2. The CDR3 has 13 amino acids, counting the end cysteine and phenylalanine. Only the CDR3 DNA stays, 39 bases, in frame from base 1. V loses 5 bases, J loses 2 bases, and the germline ends lie 8 bases apart. The sample was uncultured baseline CD8+ T cells from peripheral blood mononuclear cells (PBMCs). The receptor was derived from a male donor with HIV. The chain is assembled from TRBV7-9 and TRBJ2-3, with TRBD2 perhaps the D gene, on 6 matching bases. The CDR3: CASSKDYTDTQYF. The nucleotide sequence reads TGTGCCAGCAGCAAGGACTACACAGATACGCAGTATTTT.